These 24 T cell receptor beta chains share one sample of origin, sequenced in a study of chemoradiotherapy in HPV16-positive cancers. Sequencing was performed with immunoSEQ multiplex PCR; in TCRdb, only in-frame clones are kept and a portion is missing. The sample has around 12,000 clones, roughly nine tenths seen once. The sequencing here drew on blood, taken from a patient who underwent chemoradiotherapy. The origin of the receptors is a human donor with HPV-associated anogenital cancer.

V and J are TRBV7-2 and TRBJ2-7, with D tentatively TRBD2 (6 bases). Looked up from germline, CDR1 is SGHTA and CDR2 is FQGNSA. Trimming stripped 1 base from V and 3 bases from J, with 19 bases between. The CDR3 sequence is 17 residues long. CDR3 sequence reads: CASSLGIGSSWGYEQYF. DNA for the CDR3: TGTGCCAGCAGCTTAGGAATCGGGAGCTCGTGGGGCTACGAGCAGTACTTC.

V gene TRBV19 combines with J gene TRBJ2-2; D gene unclear. Trimming removed 11 bases from V and 0 bases from J, with 10 bases in between. The germline V gene has CDR1 LNHDA and CDR2 SQIVND (reference sequence). The CDR3 is 13 amino acids. The CDR3 DNA sequence: TGTGCCGCAGCGAACACGAACACCGGGGAGCTGTTTTTT. Amino acid sequence: CAAANTNTGELFF.

A few counts support this clone. This chain uses TRBV4-3 with TRBJ2-3, with D possibly TRBD2 on 6 matching bases. V was cut by 0 bases and J by 8 bases, with 18 bases left in between. Germline CDR1 reads LGHNA; CDR2 reads YSLEER. There are 16 residues in the CDR3. The CDR3 DNA sequence: TGCGCCAGCAGCCAAGATTTGGCCTCTAGAGCGGGTACGCAGTATTTT. As protein: CASSQDLASRAGTQYF.

CDR3 sequence (DNA): TGTGCCAGCAGCTTGGGATGGACCTATGGCTACACCTTC. It encodes CASSLGWTYGYTF. The genes are TRBV5-6 and TRBJ1-2; D unresolved. This CDR3 has 13 amino acids. Per the germline V gene, CDR1 is SGHDT and CDR2 is YYEEEE. V was shortened by 0 bases and J by 4 bases, with 7 bases between the two germline ends.

The chain has TRBV28 and TRBJ1-5; D is ambiguous. Germline V gives CDR1 MDHEN, CDR2 SYDVKM. Between the trimmed V and J ends, which lost 4 bases and 1 base, there was a span of 14 bases. The CDR3 contains 16 residues. The CDR3 DNA reads TGTGCCAGCAGTTCCCCAGGATCCCTAAGCAATCAGCCCCAGCATTTT. Translation: CASSSPGSLSNQPQHF.

The gene calls are TRBV29-1 and TRBJ2-1, with 8 bases lining up with TRBD2. CDR1 is SQVTM and CDR2 is ANQGSEA in the germline V gene. Germline trimming cut 7 bases from V and 8 bases from J; bases unmatched to any gene: 10. The CDR3 is made up of 13 amino acids. The CDR3 DNA reads as TGCAGCGCTGGGACTAGACTAGGGGATGAGCAGTTCTTC. This translates into CSAGTRLGDEQFF.

This chain joins TRBV2 and TRBJ1-1, with D perhaps matching TRBD1 (5 bases). Trimming cost V 7 bases and J 3 bases, with 18 bases left between them. This CDR3 region has 15 residues. The germline V gene encodes CDR1 SNHLY and CDR2 FYNNEI. The DNA of the CDR3 is TGTGCCAGCACCAAGGGGTCGGGGGTTGACACTGAAGCTTTCTTT. Protein product: CASTKGSGVDTEAFF.

The chain recombines TRBV7-2 with TRBJ2-5; possibly TRBD1 or TRBD2 for D (5 bases each). CDR1 SGHTA and CDR2 FQGNSA come from the germline V gene. V was pared by 5 bases and J by 0 bases, with 10 bases between. CDR3 length: 14 residues. The CDR3 is CASSRGSYQETQYF. In DNA, the CDR3 is TGTGCCAGCAGCCGGGGCAGCTACCAAGAGACCCAGTACTTC.

V is TRBV7-2 and J is TRBJ1-2, with D tentatively TRBD1 (5 bases). The germline gives CDR1 SGHTA, CDR2 FQGNSA. CDR3 length equals 13 residues. V shed 3 bases and J shed 8 bases, with 13 bases lying between them. The CDR3 reads CASSLGGGRGYTF. As DNA, the CDR3 is TGTGCCAGCAGCTTGGGGGGTGGACGCGGCTACACCTTC.

This chain connects TRBV9 to TRBJ1-5; D is undetermined. The germline gives CDR1 SGDLS, CDR2 YYNGEE. The CDR3 has 14 residues. Trimming took 0 bases from V and 4 from J, leaving 8 bases between them. The CDR3 here is CASSVGVGNQPQHF. The DNA of the CDR3 is TGTGCCAGCAGCGTAGGGGTTGGAAATCAGCCCCAGCATTTT.

This clone occurred once. This rearrangement joins TRBV5-1 to TRBJ2-2; perhaps TRBD1 as D (6 bases). The germline CDR1 and CDR2 sequences are SGHRS and YFSETQ. With 0 bases removed from V and 4 bases from J, the gap between germline ends came to 7 bases. CDR3 length equals 14 residues. The CDR3 DNA follows: TGCGCCAGCAGCTTGGGACAGGTCACCGGGGAGCTGTTTTTT. Its translation: CASSLGQVTGELFF.

A single count supports this clone. The V call is TRBV6-6, the J call TRBJ2-2; TRBD2 matches 8 bases. CDR3 length: 14 amino acids. Germline V CDR1 and CDR2: MNHNY, SVGAGI (reference sequence). V gave up 2 bases and J gave up 5 bases; unmatched junction bases: 1. In DNA, the CDR3 is TGTGCCAGCAGTTACGGCGGGGGGACCGGGGAGCTGTTTTTT. It codes for CASSYGGGTGELFF.

This clone was observed a single time. This chain joins TRBV19 and TRBJ1-1, with D uncertain. CDR3 length equals 12 residues. The germline V gene has CDR1 LNHDA and CDR2 SQIVND (reference sequence). V was clipped by 3 bases and J by 11 bases, with 13 bases between them. The CDR3 nucleotides read TGTGCCAGTAGTATCGGATCCCTGCACGCTTTCTTT. Protein: CASSIGSLHAFF.

V is TRBV19 and J is TRBJ1-3, with 7 bases that match TRBD1. Losses at the gene ends were 7 bases for V and 3 bases for J; bases not matched to a gene: 12. CDR3 length: 16 amino acids. Looked up from germline, CDR1 is LNHDA and CDR2 is SQIVND (reference sequence). The CDR3 DNA sequence: TGTGCCAGTATCGGAGGCAGGGGGAGGGATGGAAACACCATATATTTT. Amino acids: CASIGGRGRDGNTIYF.

This clone was found a few times. The chain couples TRBV29-1 to TRBJ2-3; D possibly corresponds to TRBD2 (6 bases). The CDR3 is 11 amino acids. The V and J ends lost 8 bases and 3 bases respectively, with 9 bases between them. The germline gives CDR1 SQVTM, CDR2 ANQGSEA. CDR3 sequence: CSSRGTDTQYF. CDR3 sequence (DNA): TGCAGCTCTCGGGGGACAGATACGCAGTATTTT.

The chain uses TRBV7-2 and TRBJ1-1; perhaps TRBD1 as D (5 bases). Germline V gives CDR1 SGHTA, CDR2 FQGNSA. Trimming took off 4 bases at V and 5 bases at J, with 17 bases between the two ends. The length of the CDR3 is 15 residues. As DNA, the CDR3 is TGTGCCAGCAGCTCAGGCAGGGTAGGGGATACTGAAGCTTTCTTT. It is translated as CASSSGRVGDTEAFF.

The genes are TRBV5-1 and TRBJ2-1; 7 nucleotides match TRBD2. Germline trimming cut 0 bases from V and 8 bases from J; bases unmatched to any gene: 8. The V gene's germline CDR1 is SGHRS and CDR2 YFSETQ. The CDR3 is made up of 15 amino acids. The CDR3 coding sequence is TGCGCCAGCAGCTTGGGACGGGGTCGGGGGGATGAGCAGTTCTTC. Amino acids: CASSLGRGRGDEQFF.

CDR3 in amino acids: CASRQRKVSGELFF. CDR3 bases: TGTGCCAGCAGGCAGAGGAAGGTCTCCGGGGAGCTGTTTTTT. This chain connects TRBV6-1 to TRBJ2-2; no clear D gene. This CDR3 spans 14 amino acids. Germline CDR1 reads MNHNS; CDR2 reads SASEGT. V shed 6 bases and J shed 6 bases, with 14 bases lying between them.

The rearrangement joins TRBV5-4 to TRBJ1-2; D is possibly TRBD1 (5 bases). CDR3 length equals 11 residues. Looked up from germline, CDR1 is SGHNT and CDR2 is YYREEE (reference sequence). V dropped 4 bases and J dropped 7 bases, with 8 bases sitting between them. In nucleotides, the CDR3 is TGTGCCAGCAGCCGGGGGGGTGGCTACACCTTC. It translates to CASSRGGGYTF.

This clone was recorded a few times. This sequence joins TRBV28 and TRBJ2-7; the D gene is possibly TRBD1 (7 bases). Trimming took 3 bases from V and 1 from J, leaving 13 bases between them. From germline, CDR1 is MDHEN and CDR2 SYDVKM. The CDR3 length is 15 residues. For the CDR3, the DNA is TGTGCCAGCAGTTTGGGGGCAGGGGGGTCCTACGAGCAGTACTTC. Protein sequence: CASSLGAGGSYEQYF.

The chain recombines TRBV15 with TRBJ2-3, with a possible D match to TRBD2 (5 bases). Trimming took 0 bases from V and 2 from J, leaving 12 bases between them. Germline-derived CDR1 and CDR2 are LNHNV and YYDKDF (reference sequence). The CDR3 covers 16 residues. CDR3 nucleotide sequence: TGTGCCACCAGCAGAGATTTGAGGGAGACCACAGATACGCAGTATTTT. Its translation: CATSRDLRETTDTQYF.

The chain has TRBV7-6 and TRBJ2-5; perhaps TRBD2 as D (5 bases). CDR3 size: 15 residues. Trimming took off 4 bases at V and 5 bases at J, with 17 bases between the two ends. The V gene's germline CDR1 is SGHVS and CDR2 FNYEAQ. The CDR3 region has the DNA TGTGCCAGCAGCTCACCCAGGCGGGCCGAGGAGACCCAGTACTTC. Encoded protein: CASSSPRRAEETQYF.

This chain connects TRBV11-2 to TRBJ2-3, with D perhaps TRBD2 (6 bases). The V gene's germline CDR1 is SGHAT and CDR2 FQNNGV. The CDR3 sequence is 16 residues long. Trimming left V 2 bases short and J 2 bases short, with 14 bases between. For the CDR3, the DNA is TGTGCCAGCAGCTTAATCGGGGGTCCCCCCACAGATACGCAGTATTTT. This codes for CASSLIGGPPTDTQYF. The variable domain in full, completed from reference TRBV11-2 and TRBJ2-3, reads EAGVAQSPRYKIIEKRQSVAFWCNPISGHATLYWYQQILGQGPKLLIQFQNNGVVDDSQLPKDRFSAERLKGVDSTLKIQPAKLEDSAVYLCASSLIGGPPTDTQYFGPGTRLTVL.

The J gene is TRBJ2-1, the V gene TRBV7-3, with TRBD2 identical over 13 bases. Germline values: CDR1 SGHTA, CDR2 FQGTGA. This CDR3 region has 15 residues. J was trimmed by 10 bases and V by 5 bases; bases with no gene match: 8. The CDR3 here is CASSLGTSGTLEQFF. The CDR3 nucleotides are TGTGCCAGCAGCCTCGGGACTAGCGGGACTTTGGAGCAGTTCTTC. Together with reference TRBV7-3 and TRBJ2-1, the CDR3 gives the full variable domain: GAGVSQTPSNKVTEKGKYVELRCDPISGHTALYWYRQSLGQGPEFLIYFQGTGAADDSGLPNDRFFAVRPEGSVSTLKIQRTERGDSAVYLCASSLGTSGTLEQFFGPGTRLTVL.